Below, one T cell receptor beta chain is given with its context. As yet, its antigen is unknown. PCR primers comprised 60 Vbeta and 13 Jbeta primers. The data were produced by immunoSEQ multiplex PCR, yet TCRdb's version contains in-frame clones alone and is incomplete. The table records under 200,000 clones, 84% of them present only once. This CDR3 contains 18 residues. J lost 0 bases, V lost 3 bases, and 13 bases had no gene match. Germline CDR1 reads SGHRS; CDR2 reads YFSETQ. This record belongs to a study of cytomegalovirus exposure and HLA in healthy donors. Study overall: Sequencing of around 200 million T cells in an earlier analysis found 95 million to 120 million unique TCR beta sequences.

Findings and limits, study-wide: Researchers reported that a few CMV-associated chains were confirmed in vitro as CMV antigen-specific. A later analysis reported that several of the most significant clusters appeared to be linked to common viral pathogens, among them Epstein-Barr virus. According to reports, the classifier identified cytomegalovirus status with high specificity and sensitivity.

The chain is built from TRBV5-1 and TRBJ2-7, with 9 bases matching TRBD1. The sequence derives from a man aged 30 to 39 in good health and CMV-seronegative. Sequenced material: PBMCs. CDR3 in DNA: TGCGCCAGCAGCTGGGACAGGGCCCACCTACTTTCCTCCTACGAGCAGTACTTC. It encodes CASSWDRAHLLSSYEQYF.